Presented here are 28 T cell receptor beta chains from one specimen sequenced in a study of T cells in Graves' hyperthyroidism and ophthalmopathy. Amplification targeted TCR beta CDR3 regions from RNA transcripts. First-round RT-PCR targeting the TCR CDR3 was performed with the HTBI primer set. MiXCR, run by TCRdb on the multiplex PCR reads, gives a single entry per CDR3 protein. The data hold under 450,000 distinct CDR3 sequences, with 13% observed a single time. Sequenced: blood. These receptors were collected from a man aged 30-40 years with Graves' hyperthyroidism that later progressed to Graves' ophthalmopathy.

This clonotype was seen at least ten times. The CDR3 DNA reads as TGTGCCAGCACCCCAAGACCAGCGGGGAACACAGATACGCAGTATTTT. This codes for CASTPRPAGNTDTQYF. The rearrangement joins TRBV9 to TRBJ2-3; TRBD2 agrees at 7 bases. This CDR3 region has 16 residues. The germline CDR1 and CDR2 sequences are SGDLS and YYNGEE. Trimming removed 6 bases from V and 2 bases from J; junction bases left unmatched: 12. The variable domain in full, completed from reference TRBV9 and TRBJ2-3, reads DSGVTQTPKHLITATGQRVTLRCSPRSGDLSVYWYQQSLDQGLQFLIQYYNGEERAKGNILERFSAQQFPDLHSELNLSSLELGDSALYFCASTPRPAGNTDTQYFGPGTRLTVL.

This clonotype turned up a few times. V and J are TRBV30 and TRBJ1-2; tentative D call: TRBD1 (5 bases). Germline CDR1 is GTSNPN and CDR2 is SVGIG (reference sequence). With 1 base removed from V and 5 bases from J, the gap between germline ends came to 14 bases. CDR3 length equals 14 residues. CDR3: CAWSGGGGAYGYTF. In DNA form, the CDR3 reads TGTGCCTGGAGTGGGGGCGGTGGGGCATATGGCTACACCTTC.

As regards this clonotype: A read error is possible here, since a much larger clone lies one base away. The V gene is TRBV9, the J gene TRBJ1-2; 8 nucleotides agree with TRBD1. The CDR3 is made up of 16 amino acids. CDR1 is SGDLS, CDR2 YYNGEE, per germline. The CDR3 sequence: CASSVEGRGLSYGYSF. CDR3 DNA: TGTGCCAGCAGCGTAGAAGGCAGGGGGCTGAGCTATGGCTACAGCTTC.

This clonotype was counted ten times or more. The V gene is TRBV12-3 or TRBV12-4, the J gene TRBJ1-4, with 9 bases aligning to TRBD1. This CDR3 has 14 residues. J gave up 7 bases and V 6 bases, and 6 bases lay outside the gene matches. The CDR3 protein is CASRPDRGTEKLFF. The CDR3 DNA reads TGTGCCAGCAGACCCGACAGGGGGACTGAAAAACTGTTTTTT.

This clonotype was seen ten or more times. The rearrangement links TRBV2 to TRBJ2-3; D possibly corresponds to TRBD2 (7 bases). There are 16 residues in the CDR3. The V and J ends lost 4 bases and 5 bases respectively, with 19 bases between them. CDR1 is SNHLY and CDR2 is FYNNEI in the germline V gene. Here the CDR3 reads CASSAVMAGAEDTQYF. The CDR3 DNA sequence: TGTGCCAGCAGTGCGGTGATGGCGGGGGCGGAAGATACGCAGTATTTT.

This clonotype showed up many times. The chain uses TRBV29-1 and TRBJ2-7, with TRBD2 matching 11 bases. The CDR3 consists of 14 residues. J lost 1 base, V lost 3 bases, and 2 bases had no gene match. CDR1 SQVTM and CDR2 ANQGSEA come from the germline V gene. The CDR3 protein is CSVDASGGSYEQYF. The CDR3 DNA follows: TGCAGCGTTGATGCTAGCGGGGGGTCCTACGAGCAGTACTTC.

This clonotype was seen a few times. This sequence joins TRBV6-1 and TRBJ2-2; 7 bases align to TRBD1. V gave up 6 bases and J gave up 1 base; unmatched junction bases: 5. CDR1 and CDR2 (germline): MNHNS, SASEGT. The CDR3 runs 15 residues. The CDR3 loop reads CASRTGQMNTGELFF. The CDR3 DNA reads TGTGCCAGCAGAACGGGACAGATGAACACCGGGGAGCTGTTTTTT.

This clonotype came up many times. The gene calls are TRBV3-1 and TRBJ2-1, with D unresolved. CDR3 length: 11 amino acids. V was trimmed by 3 bases and J by 8 bases, leaving 5 bases between them. Germline assignment: CDR1 LGHDT and CDR2 YNNKEL (reference sequence). The CDR3 DNA sequence: TGTGCCAGCAGCCACGGTTATGAGCAGTTCTTC. Translated: CASSHGYEQFF.

The chain uses TRBV24-1 and TRBJ2-5; perhaps TRBD1 as D (6 bases). CDR3 length: 14 residues. V lost 3 bases and J 3 bases, leaving 10 bases between the germline ends. Germline V lookup: CDR1 KGHDR, CDR2 SFDVKD. CDR3 DNA sequence: TGTGCCACCAGTGATCCAGCAGGGGAAGAGACCCAGTACTTC. This codes for CATSDPAGEETQYF.

The chain uses TRBV11-2 and TRBJ2-1; D call uncertain. CDR1 and CDR2 (germline): SGHAT, FQNNGV. The CDR3 is made up of 11 amino acids. The V end was cut by 4 bases, the J end by 12 bases, with 10 bases between. Here the CDR3 DNA reads TGTGCCAGCAGCTCCCCCTTACTGCAGTTCTTC. It specifies CASSSPLLQFF. Variable domain in full (rest from reference TRBV11-2 and TRBJ2-1): EAGVAQSPRYKIIEKRQSVAFWCNPISGHATLYWYQQILGQGPKLLIQFQNNGVVDDSQLPKDRFSAERLKGVDSTLKIQPAKLEDSAVYLCASSSPLLQFFGPGTRLTVL.

J is TRBJ1-2 and V is TRBV30; 10 nucleotides line up with TRBD1. V was pared by 4 bases and J by 2 bases, with 4 bases of the junction left unmatched. CDR3 length equals 14 residues. In germline, CDR1 is GTSNPN, CDR2 SVGIG (reference sequence). The CDR3 spells CAWKLTGGNYGYTF. CDR3 nucleotide sequence: TGTGCCTGGAAGTTGACAGGGGGCAACTATGGCTACACCTTC.

The rearrangement links TRBV4-1 to TRBJ1-6, with D possibly TRBD1 on 6 matching bases. The germline V and J ends were trimmed by 0 bases and 4 bases, with 16 bases remaining between them. CDR1 is MGHRA, CDR2 YSYEKL, per germline. The CDR3 length is 18 residues. CDR3 nucleotides: TGCGCCAGCAGCCAAGATCTGGGCTACAGGGTTTATAATTCACCCCTCCACTTT. Translating it yields CASSQDLGYRVYNSPLHF.

The chain carries TRBV28 and TRBJ2-2; weak D call: TRBD1 (5 bases). The CDR3 contains 14 residues. Germline V CDR1 and CDR2: MDHEN, SYDVKM. V was pared by 5 bases and J by 3 bases, with 10 bases between. CDR3 sequence reads: CASSTDIYTGELFF. Here the CDR3 DNA reads TGTGCCAGCAGTACGGACATCTACACCGGGGAGCTGTTTTTT.

This clonotype is a singleton in its sample. The chain recombines TRBV14 with TRBJ1-6; D not certain. CDR3 length: 15 residues. Deletions cut 3 bases from V and 7 bases from J, with 13 bases between. Germline CDR1 and CDR2: SGHDN and FVKESK. The CDR3 here is CASSHGPGGNSPLHF. As DNA, the CDR3 is TGTGCCAGCAGCCATGGTCCCGGAGGGAATTCACCCCTCCACTTT.

This clonotype was detected ten times or more. The chain recombines TRBV6-9 with TRBJ2-5; D ambiguous. Trimming removed 7 bases at V and 0 bases at J, with 15 bases between. The CDR3 has 15 amino acids. Looked up from germline, CDR1 is MNHGY and CDR2 is SVAAGI. CDR3 loop: CASTKRLQYQETQYF. The CDR3 nucleotides read TGTGCCAGCACCAAGAGGTTACAGTACCAAGAGACCCAGTACTTC.

Ten or more counts support this clonotype. This sequence joins TRBV6-1 and TRBJ2-3; D remains ambiguous. CDR1 and CDR2 (germline): MNHNS, SASEGT. V dropped 8 bases and J dropped 1 base, with 16 bases sitting between them. The CDR3 consists of 15 residues. The CDR3 region is CASSDTAGRTDTQYF. The DNA of the CDR3 is TGTGCCAGCTCAGACACGGCAGGTCGCACAGATACGCAGTATTTT.

This sequence joins TRBV9 and TRBJ2-3; perhaps TRBD2 as D (6 bases). Per the germline V gene, CDR1 is SGDLS and CDR2 is YYNGEE. V was clipped by 0 bases and J by 3 bases, with 14 bases between them. The CDR3 sequence is 16 residues long. Here the CDR3 DNA reads TGTGCCAGCAGCGTAGGTCGGAGGGTGGTAACAGATACGCAGTATTTT. The encoded protein is CASSVGRRVVTDTQYF. The entire variable domain, with the rest obtained from reference TRBV9 and TRBJ2-3, is as follows: DSGVTQTPKHLITATGQRVTLRCSPRSGDLSVYWYQQSLDQGLQFLIQYYNGEERAKGNILERFSAQQFPDLHSELNLSSLELGDSALYFCASSVGRRVVTDTQYFGPGTRLTVL.

This clonotype was seen ten or more times. V usage is TRBV27 and J usage is TRBJ1-1; 8 positions match TRBD1. V lost 8 bases and J lost 4; bases outside the gene matches: 9. CDR3 length equals 14 residues. Per germline, CDR1 MNHEY and CDR2 SMNVEV (reference sequence). The CDR3 DNA reads as TGTGCCAGCCTCCCCCCGACAGGGGCCACTGAAGCTTTCTTT. Amino acid sequence: CASLPPTGATEAFF.

Many counts were recorded for this clonotype. The rearrangement uses TRBV28 and TRBJ1-4; a possible D gene is TRBD1 (5 bases). Germline V gene lookup returns CDR1 MDHEN and CDR2 SYDVKM. CDR3 length: 14 residues. V lost 6 bases to trimming and J lost 4 bases, with 12 bases between them. The CDR3 DNA reads as TGTGCCAGCAGGCCTGGGGCAGTTAATGAAAAACTGTTTTTT. This gives the protein CASRPGAVNEKLFF. Complete variable domain (other parts from reference TRBV28 and TRBJ1-4): DVKVTQSSRYLVKRTGEKVFLECVQDMDHENMFWYRQDPGLGLRLIYFSYDVKMKEKGDIPEGYSVSREKKERFSLILESASTNQTSMYLCASRPGAVNEKLFFGSGTQLSVL.

This chain links TRBV9 with TRBJ2-7, with TRBD1 matching over 8 bases. The CDR3 extends over 14 amino acids. Germline V gene data show CDR1 as SGDLS and CDR2 as YYNGEE. V lost 1 base, J lost 2 bases, and 2 bases stayed unmatched. The CDR3 DNA is TGTGCCAGCAGCGTAAGGACAGGGACCTACGAGCAGTACTTC. Amino acids: CASSVRTGTYEQYF. The full variable domain, in which reference TRBV9 and TRBJ2-7 provide the parts outside the CDR3, is DSGVTQTPKHLITATGQRVTLRCSPRSGDLSVYWYQQSLDQGLQFLIQYYNGEERAKGNILERFSAQQFPDLHSELNLSSLELGDSALYFCASSVRTGTYEQYFGPGTRLTVT.

This clonotype was counted many times. This sequence joins TRBV12-3 or TRBV12-4 and TRBJ1-2; 7 positions agree with TRBD1. J was trimmed by 6 bases and V by 6 bases; bases with no gene match: 10. This CDR3 region has 14 residues. In nucleotides, the CDR3 is TGTGCCAGCAGACAACCCGGACAGGCGGATGGCTACACCTTC. Its translation: CASRQPGQADGYTF.

The chain is built from TRBV4-1 and TRBJ1-4; D may be TRBD1 (6 bases). This CDR3 has 19 residues. The germline gives CDR1 MGHRA, CDR2 YSYEKL. The V end was cut by 4 bases, the J end by 0 bases, with 21 bases between. For the CDR3, the DNA is TGCGCCAGCAGCCTCATCCGGGCCTTGACAGGAACAACTAATGAAAAACTGTTTTTT. Its protein product is CASSLIRALTGTTNEKLFF.

V is TRBV27 and J is TRBJ2-6, with D perhaps being TRBD1 or TRBD2 (5 bases each). The CDR3 runs 16 residues. Trimming stripped 3 bases from V and 0 bases from J, with 9 bases between. Germline V lookup: CDR1 MNHEY, CDR2 SMNVEV (reference sequence). The CDR3 DNA sequence: TGTGCCAGCAGTTTCTGGGGGTCCTCTGGGGCCAACGTCCTGACTTTC. As protein: CASSFWGSSGANVLTF.

The V gene is TRBV25-1, the J gene TRBJ2-3; no firm D call. This CDR3 spans 15 amino acids. Germline CDR1 reads MGHDK; CDR2 reads SYGVNS. V lost 1 base to trimming and J lost 6 bases, with 14 bases between them. In DNA form, the CDR3 reads TGTGCCAGCAGTGAATCACGTTCTAGGGTCGATACGCAGTATTTT. It codes for CASSESRSRVDTQYF. The full variable domain, in which reference TRBV25-1 and TRBJ2-3 provide the parts outside the CDR3, is EADIYQTPRYLVIGTGKKITLECSQTMGHDKMYWYQQDPGMELHLIHYSYGVNSTEKGDLSSESTVSRIRTEHFPLTLESARPSHTSQYLCASSESRSRVDTQYFGPGTRLTVL.

This clonotype was recorded at least ten times. V usage is TRBV11-3 and J usage is TRBJ2-2; the D is unclear. There are 15 residues in the CDR3. The germline gives CDR1 SGHNT, CDR2 YENEEA. The V and J ends lost 1 base and 0 bases respectively, with 6 bases between them. The CDR3 region has the DNA TGTGCCAGCAGCTTAGTTGGCACGAACACCGGGGAGCTGTTTTTT. Residues: CASSLVGTNTGELFF.

In DNA, the CDR3 is TGTGCCAGCAGCGAAGCTGGGGGTGCGACTAACTATGGCTACACCTTC. The encoded protein is CASSEAGGATNYGYTF. The J gene is TRBJ1-2, the V gene TRBV7-9; possibly TRBD1 for D (5 bases). The CDR3 consists of 16 residues. Germline V gene lookup returns CDR1 SEHNR and CDR2 FQNEAQ (reference sequence). Trimming pared 5 bases from V and 0 bases from J, leaving 16 bases between.

This chain connects TRBV6-5 to TRBJ2-1, with D possibly being TRBD2 (5 bases). Trimming pared 2 bases from V and 15 bases from J, leaving 17 bases between. The CDR3 is made up of 13 amino acids. Germline V lookup: CDR1 MNHEY, CDR2 SVGAGI. The CDR3 reads CASSYTGSFSLFF. CDR3 coding DNA: TGTGCCAGCAGTTACACGGGATCATTTTCGCTGTTCTTC.

This clonotype was seen ten or more times. The genes are TRBV11-2 and TRBJ2-1, with TRBD2 matching 9 bases. This CDR3 is built from 17 residues. Germline CDR1 is SGHAT and CDR2 is FQNNGV. J was trimmed by 4 bases and V by 3 bases; bases with no gene match: 10. The CDR3 region is CASSFLSERGAYNEQFF. As DNA, the CDR3 is TGTGCCAGCAGCTTCCTCTCAGAGCGGGGGGCGTACAATGAGCAGTTCTTC.